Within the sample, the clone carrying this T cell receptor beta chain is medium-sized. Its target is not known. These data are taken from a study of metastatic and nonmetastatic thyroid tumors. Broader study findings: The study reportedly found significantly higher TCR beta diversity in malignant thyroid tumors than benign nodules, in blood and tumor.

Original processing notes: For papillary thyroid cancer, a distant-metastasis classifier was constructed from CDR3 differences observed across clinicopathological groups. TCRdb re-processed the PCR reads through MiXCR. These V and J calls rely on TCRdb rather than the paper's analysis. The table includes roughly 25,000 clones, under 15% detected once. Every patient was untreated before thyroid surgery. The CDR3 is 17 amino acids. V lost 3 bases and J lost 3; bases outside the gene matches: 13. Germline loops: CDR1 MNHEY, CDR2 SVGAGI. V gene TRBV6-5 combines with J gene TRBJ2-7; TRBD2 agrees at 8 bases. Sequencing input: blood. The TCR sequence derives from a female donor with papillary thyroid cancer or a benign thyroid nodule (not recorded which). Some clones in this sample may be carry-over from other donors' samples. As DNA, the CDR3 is TGTGCCAGCAGTTATCGATCAGGGACGGGGGGGCTCTACGAGCAGTACTTC. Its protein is CASSYRSGTGGLYEQYF.